The rows below give T cell receptor beta chains drawn from one sample of a study of blood T cell repertoires in COVID-19. Sequencing was performed with immunoSEQ multiplex PCR; in TCRdb, only in-frame clones are kept and a portion is missing. The sample contains 90,000 to 150,000 clones, 75% to 90% of which appear only once. Material for sequencing was peripheral blood. Receptors originate from a human donor in a cohort sampled during active COVID-19. Both conserved end residues are part of each CDR3. The D gene is left open where the match is weak. Some rows mark clone size as missing; the rest say once, few, many or name a class of expanded clone.

V gene: TRBV5-1; clone size: NA; D gene: TRBD1; J gene: TRBJ1-4; CDR3 protein: CASSVDRGHEKLFF; CDR3 DNA: TGCGCCAGCAGCGTGGACAGGGGGCATGAAAAACTGTTTTTT
V gene: TRBV4-1; clone size: NA; D gene: TRBD2; J gene: TRBJ2-1; CDR3 protein: CASSRNLAGNYNEQFF; CDR3 DNA: TGCGCCAGCAGTCGTAACCTAGCGGGAAACTACAATGAGCAGTTCTTC
V gene: TRBV10-3; clone size: NA; D gene: TRBD1; J gene: TRBJ2-3; CDR3 protein: CAISPGQDTDTQYF; CDR3 DNA: TGTGCCATCAGCCCGGGACAGGACACAGATACGCAGTATTTT
V gene: TRBV5-3; clone size: once; D gene: TRBD2; J gene: TRBJ2-7; CDR3 protein: CARSWRDGEGEQYF; CDR3 DNA: TGTGCCAGAAGCTGGAGGGACGGGGAGGGCGAGCAGTACTTC
V gene: TRBV11-2; clone size: NA; D gene: TRBD2; J gene: TRBJ2-2; CDR3 protein: CASSPRLAGSGELFF; CDR3 DNA: TGTGCCAGCAGCCCCCGACTAGCGGGTTCCGGGGAGCTGTTTTTT
V gene: TRBV24-1; clone size: NA; D gene: NA; J gene: TRBJ2-1; CDR3 protein: CATSDPVLTNEQFF; CDR3 DNA: TGTGCCACCAGTGATCCCGTCCTGACTAATGAGCAGTTCTTC
V gene: TRBV6-5; clone size: NA; D gene: TRBD1; J gene: TRBJ1-1; CDR3 protein: CASSYRGPGTEAFF; CDR3 DNA: TGTGCCAGCAGTTACAGGGGGCCGGGCACTGAAGCTTTCTTT
V gene: TRBV19; clone size: NA; D gene: TRBD2; J gene: TRBJ2-7; CDR3 protein: CASSGLAGGYEQYF; CDR3 DNA: TGTGCCAGTAGTGGACTAGCGGGAGGTTACGAGCAGTACTTC
V gene: TRBV19; clone size: NA; D gene: NA; J gene: TRBJ1-1; CDR3 protein: CASISGRSWGNTEAFF; CDR3 DNA: TGTGCCAGTATTAGCGGGCGTTCTTGGGGGAACACTGAAGCTTTCTTT
V gene: TRBV5-1; clone size: NA; D gene: TRBD1; J gene: TRBJ1-2; CDR3 protein: CASSPDRGAGYTF; CDR3 DNA: TGCGCCAGCAGCCCCGACAGGGGGGCGGGCTACACCTTC
V gene: TRBV5-4; clone size: NA; D gene: TRBD1; J gene: TRBJ2-7; CDR3 protein: CASSAGQGVSYEQYF; CDR3 DNA: TGTGCCAGCAGCGCCGGACAGGGGGTGTCCTACGAGCAGTACTTC
V gene: TRBV19; clone size: NA; D gene: TRBD2; J gene: TRBJ2-2; CDR3 protein: CASSIEAGDYLNTGELFF; CDR3 DNA: TGTGCCAGTAGTATAGAGGCGGGGGACTATCTAAACACCGGGGAGCTGTTTTTT
V gene: TRBV9; clone size: NA; D gene: NA; J gene: TRBJ1-2; CDR3 protein: CASSVGPQGSYGYTF; CDR3 DNA: TGTGCCAGCAGCGTAGGACCCCAGGGGAGCTATGGCTACACCTTC
V gene: TRBV5-8; clone size: NA; D gene: TRBD2; J gene: TRBJ2-5; CDR3 protein: CASSTRGSVETQYF; CDR3 DNA: TGTGCCAGCTCGACGCGGGGGTCGGTGGAGACCCAGTACTTC
V gene: TRBV19; clone size: NA; D gene: TRBD2; J gene: TRBJ2-3; CDR3 protein: CASSIAGEGPQYF; CDR3 DNA: TGTGCCAGTTCCATAGCGGGAGAGGGTCCGCAGTATTTT
V gene: TRBV5-1; clone size: NA; D gene: TRBD2; J gene: TRBJ2-1; CDR3 protein: CASSPGGGEGEQFF; CDR3 DNA: TGCGCCAGCAGCCCTGGTGGGGGGGAGGGTGAGCAGTTCTTC
V gene: TRBV3-1/TRBV3-2; clone size: NA; D gene: TRBD2; J gene: TRBJ2-7; CDR3 protein: CASSQGLAGGYEQYF; CDR3 DNA: TGTGCCAGCAGCCAAGGACTAGCGGGCGGCTACGAGCAGTACTTC
V gene: TRBV11-3; clone size: NA; D gene: NA; J gene: TRBJ2-5; CDR3 protein: CASSLAGHQETQYF; CDR3 DNA: TGTGCCAGCAGCCTCGCAGGGCACCAAGAGACCCAGTACTTC
V gene: TRBV5-1; clone size: NA; D gene: TRBD1; J gene: TRBJ2-5; CDR3 protein: CASSLVRGQLYQETQYF; CDR3 DNA: TGCGCCAGCAGCTTGGTAAGGGGGCAGTTGTACCAAGAGACCCAGTACTTC
V gene: TRBV2; clone size: NA; D gene: TRBD2; J gene: TRBJ2-5; CDR3 protein: CASSPGLAGQETQYF; CDR3 DNA: TGTGCCAGCAGTCCGGGACTAGCGGGGCAAGAGACCCAGTACTTC
V gene: TRBV28; clone size: NA; D gene: TRBD2; J gene: TRBJ2-1; CDR3 protein: CASQGLAGGPAYNEQFF; CDR3 DNA: TGTGCCAGTCAGGGACTAGCGGGGGGGCCGGCCTACAATGAGCAGTTCTTC
V gene: TRBV5-1; clone size: NA; D gene: TRBD1; J gene: TRBJ2-1; CDR3 protein: CASSFAGGNEQFF; CDR3 DNA: TGCGCCAGCAGCTTTGCAGGGGGTAATGAGCAGTTCTTC
V gene: TRBV6-5; clone size: NA; D gene: TRBD1; J gene: TRBJ2-7; CDR3 protein: CASSPLDRDHEQYF; CDR3 DNA: TGTGCCAGCAGCCCCCTGGACAGGGACCACGAGCAGTACTTC
V gene: TRBV5-1; clone size: NA; D gene: NA; J gene: TRBJ2-7; CDR3 protein: CASSLAPGVTYEQYF; CDR3 DNA: TGCGCCAGCAGCTTGGCGCCAGGGGTTACCTACGAGCAGTACTTC
V gene: TRBV11-2; clone size: NA; D gene: TRBD2; J gene: TRBJ2-7; CDR3 protein: CASSLKGGGGAAYEQYF; CDR3 DNA: TGTGCCAGCAGCTTAAAAGGGGGCGGGGGGGCCGCCTACGAGCAGTACTTC
V gene: TRBV18; clone size: NA; D gene: TRBD2; J gene: TRBJ2-3; CDR3 protein: CASSPLAGVSTDTQYF; CDR3 DNA: TGTGCCAGCTCACCGCTAGCGGGGGTTAGCACAGATACGCAGTATTTT
V gene: TRBV7-3; clone size: NA; D gene: NA; J gene: TRBJ2-5; CDR3 protein: CASSLAGSEGQETQYF; CDR3 DNA: TGTGCCAGCAGCTTAGCAGGATCGGAAGGCCAAGAGACCCAGTACTTC
V gene: TRBV18; clone size: few; D gene: TRBD1; J gene: TRBJ1-5; CDR3 protein: CASSPRTGRTQPQHF; CDR3 DNA: TGTGCCAGCTCACCGCGGACAGGGAGAACTCAGCCCCAGCATTTT
V gene: TRBV5-4; clone size: NA; D gene: NA; J gene: TRBJ2-4; CDR3 protein: CASSLAGPGVDIQYF; CDR3 DNA: TGTGCCAGCAGCTTGGCCGGGCCGGGGGTGGACATTCAGTACTTC
V gene: TRBV10-3; clone size: NA; D gene: NA; J gene: TRBJ1-5; CDR3 protein: CATAGTNSNQPQHF; CDR3 DNA: TGTGCCACTGCGGGAACAAATAGCAATCAGCCCCAGCATTTT
V gene: TRBV6-6; clone size: NA; D gene: NA; J gene: TRBJ1-5; CDR3 protein: CASSYDTRKQPQHF; CDR3 DNA: TGTGCCAGCAGTTACGACACCCGAAAACAGCCCCAGCATTTT
V gene: TRBV6-1; clone size: NA; D gene: TRBD1; J gene: TRBJ2-1; CDR3 protein: CASSANLGQGTYNEQFF; CDR3 DNA: TGTGCCAGCAGTGCTAACCTGGGACAGGGTACCTACAATGAGCAGTTCTTC
V gene: TRBV19; clone size: NA; D gene: TRBD1; J gene: TRBJ2-5; CDR3 protein: CASSNRDRPLYF; CDR3 DNA: TGTGCCAGTAGTAACCGGGACAGGCCTCTGTACTTC
V gene: TRBV5-1; clone size: NA; D gene: TRBD2; J gene: TRBJ2-1; CDR3 protein: CASSLALSSGGNEQFF; CDR3 DNA: TGCGCCAGCAGCTTGGCCTTGTCTAGCGGGGGTAATGAGCAGTTCTTC
V gene: TRBV19; clone size: once; D gene: TRBD2; J gene: TRBJ2-1; CDR3 protein: CASIRRPLPGTSGIFTDEQFF; CDR3 DNA: TGTGCCAGTATCCGCCGTCCTCTACCCGGGACTAGCGGGATCTTTACGGATGAGCAGTTCTTC
V gene: TRBV4-1; clone size: NA; D gene: TRBD2; J gene: TRBJ2-1; CDR3 protein: CASHHVGGRAPEQFF; CDR3 DNA: TGCGCCAGTCATCACGTCGGCGGGAGGGCCCCTGAGCAGTTCTTC
V gene: TRBV3-1/TRBV3-2; clone size: NA; D gene: NA; J gene: TRBJ2-7; CDR3 protein: CASSQDRVRDTSYYEQYF; CDR3 DNA: TGTGCCAGCAGCCAAGACCGAGTTAGAGATACTTCGTACTACGAGCAGTACTTC
V gene: TRBV5-1; clone size: NA; D gene: TRBD1; J gene: TRBJ1-2; CDR3 protein: CASSSTRTGPGGYTF; CDR3 DNA: TGCGCCAGCAGCTCCACTCGGACAGGGCCGGGTGGCTACACCTTC
V gene: TRBV28; clone size: NA; D gene: NA; J gene: TRBJ1-6; CDR3 protein: CASSFQGFNSPLHF; CDR3 DNA: TGTGCCAGCAGTTTTCAGGGCTTTAATTCACCCCTCCACTTT
V gene: TRBV19; clone size: NA; D gene: TRBD1; J gene: TRBJ1-1; CDR3 protein: CASSITGGTEAFF; CDR3 DNA: TGTGCCAGTAGTATTACAGGGGGCACTGAAGCTTTCTTT
V gene: TRBV5-1; clone size: NA; D gene: TRBD2; J gene: TRBJ2-2; CDR3 protein: CASTITSGGTGELFF; CDR3 DNA: TGCGCCAGCACCATAACCTCGGGGGGGACCGGGGAGCTGTTTTTT
V gene: TRBV7-9; clone size: NA; D gene: NA; J gene: TRBJ2-7; CDR3 protein: CASSFQGPSVEQYF; CDR3 DNA: TGTGCCAGCAGCTTTCAGGGGCCCTCGGTCGAGCAGTACTTC
V gene: TRBV3-1/TRBV3-2; clone size: few; D gene: NA; J gene: TRBJ2-7; CDR3 protein: CASSQGALDSSYEQYF; CDR3 DNA: TGTGCCAGCAGCCAAGGAGCTCTGGACAGCTCCTACGAGCAGTACTTC
V gene: TRBV27; clone size: few; D gene: TRBD2; J gene: TRBJ2-2; CDR3 protein: CASSPLAGGGVNTGELFF; CDR3 DNA: TGTGCCAGCAGTCCCTTAGCGGGCGGAGGGGTAAACACCGGGGAGCTGTTTTTT
V gene: TRBV24-1; clone size: NA; D gene: NA; J gene: TRBJ2-2; CDR3 protein: CATSDPTGPTGELFF; CDR3 DNA: TGTGCCACCAGTGATCCGACAGGCCCCACCGGGGAGCTGTTTTTT
V gene: TRBV12-5; clone size: NA; D gene: TRBD2; J gene: TRBJ2-1; CDR3 protein: CASGQAGGSNEQFF; CDR3 DNA: TGTGCTAGTGGTCAGGCGGGGGGGTCTAACGAGCAGTTCTTC
V gene: TRBV12-3/TRBV12-4; clone size: NA; D gene: NA; J gene: TRBJ1-1; CDR3 protein: CASTFSLNTEAFF; CDR3 DNA: TGTGCCAGCACATTTTCCCTGAACACTGAAGCTTTCTTT
V gene: TRBV10-2; clone size: NA; D gene: NA; J gene: TRBJ2-5; CDR3 protein: CASSPVRVRLETQYF; CDR3 DNA: TGCGCCAGCTCCCCGGTGCGGGTCCGTTTAGAGACCCAGTACTTC
V gene: TRBV28; clone size: NA; D gene: TRBD1; J gene: TRBJ2-3; CDR3 protein: CASSVTGAPTDTQYF; CDR3 DNA: TGTGCCAGCAGTGTAACAGGGGCCCCCACAGATACGCAGTATTTT
V gene: TRBV3-1/TRBV3-2; clone size: NA; D gene: TRBD2; J gene: TRBJ2-2; CDR3 protein: CASRTSGGTGELFF; CDR3 DNA: TGTGCCAGCAGGACTAGCGGGGGGACCGGGGAGCTGTTTTTT
V gene: TRBV11-2; clone size: NA; D gene: NA; J gene: TRBJ1-5; CDR3 protein: CASSLENRDQPQHF; CDR3 DNA: TGTGCCAGCAGCTTAGAAAACAGGGATCAGCCCCAGCATTTT
V gene: TRBV10-1; clone size: few; D gene: NA; J gene: TRBJ2-7; CDR3 protein: CASSETSYEQYF; CDR3 DNA: TGCGCCAGCAGTGAGACTAGTTACGAGCAGTACTTC
V gene: TRBV6-5; clone size: NA; D gene: TRBD1; J gene: TRBJ2-7; CDR3 protein: CASSGDRGSSYEQYF; CDR3 DNA: TGTGCCAGCAGCGGAGACAGGGGGAGCTCCTACGAGCAGTACTTC
V gene: TRBV15; clone size: NA; D gene: TRBD1; J gene: TRBJ1-1; CDR3 protein: CATSRDGDSEAFF; CDR3 DNA: TGTGCCACCAGCAGAGATGGGGACAGTGAAGCTTTCTTT
V gene: TRBV28; clone size: NA; D gene: TRBD1; J gene: TRBJ1-5; CDR3 protein: CASRDRASGNQPQHF; CDR3 DNA: TGTGCCAGCAGGGACAGGGCTTCAGGCAATCAGCCCCAGCATTTT
V gene: TRBV2; clone size: NA; D gene: TRBD2; J gene: TRBJ2-3; CDR3 protein: CASRIGLAGGINTQYF; CDR3 DNA: TGTGCCAGCAGAATCGGACTAGCGGGGGGGATAAATACGCAGTATTTT
V gene: TRBV4-1; clone size: NA; D gene: TRBD2; J gene: TRBJ2-3; CDR3 protein: CASETGLAGFPTSTDTQYF; CDR3 DNA: TGCGCCAGCGAGACCGGACTAGCGGGCTTTCCTACTAGCACAGATACGCAGTATTTT